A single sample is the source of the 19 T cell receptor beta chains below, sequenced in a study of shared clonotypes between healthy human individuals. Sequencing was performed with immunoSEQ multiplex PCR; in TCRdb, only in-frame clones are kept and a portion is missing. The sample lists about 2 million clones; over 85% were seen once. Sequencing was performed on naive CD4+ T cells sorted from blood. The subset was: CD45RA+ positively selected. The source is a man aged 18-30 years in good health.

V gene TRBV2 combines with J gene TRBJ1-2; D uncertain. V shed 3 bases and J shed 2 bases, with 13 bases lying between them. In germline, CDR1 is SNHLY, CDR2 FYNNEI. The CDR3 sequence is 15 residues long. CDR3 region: CASSDLGLGNYGYTF. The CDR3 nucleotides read TGTGCCAGCAGTGATTTAGGGTTGGGCAACTATGGCTACACCTTC.

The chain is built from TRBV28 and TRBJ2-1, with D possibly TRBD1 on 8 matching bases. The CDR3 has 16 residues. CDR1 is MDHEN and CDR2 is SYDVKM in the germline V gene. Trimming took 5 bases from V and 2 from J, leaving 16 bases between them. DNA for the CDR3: TGTGCCAGCAGTCACAACAGGGGGGGGACCTACAATGAGCAGTTCTTC. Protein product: CASSHNRGGTYNEQFF. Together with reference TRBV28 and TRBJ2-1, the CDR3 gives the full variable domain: DVKVTQSSRYLVKRTGEKVFLECVQDMDHENMFWYRQDPGLGLRLIYFSYDVKMKEKGDIPEGYSVSREKKERFSLILESASTNQTSMYLCASSHNRGGTYNEQFFGPGTRLTVL.

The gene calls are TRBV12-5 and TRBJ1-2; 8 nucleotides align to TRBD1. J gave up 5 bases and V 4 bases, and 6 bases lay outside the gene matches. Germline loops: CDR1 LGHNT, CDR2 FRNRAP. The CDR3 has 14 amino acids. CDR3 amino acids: CASGWDRLGYGYTF. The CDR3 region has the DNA TGTGCTAGTGGTTGGGACAGGCTAGGATATGGCTACACCTTC.

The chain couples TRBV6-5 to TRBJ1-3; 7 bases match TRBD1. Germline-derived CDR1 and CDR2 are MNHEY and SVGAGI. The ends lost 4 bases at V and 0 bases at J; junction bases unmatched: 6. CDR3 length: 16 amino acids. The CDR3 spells CASSSTTGTSGNTIYF. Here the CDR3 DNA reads TGTGCCAGCAGTTCGACGACAGGGACCTCTGGAAACACCATATATTTT.

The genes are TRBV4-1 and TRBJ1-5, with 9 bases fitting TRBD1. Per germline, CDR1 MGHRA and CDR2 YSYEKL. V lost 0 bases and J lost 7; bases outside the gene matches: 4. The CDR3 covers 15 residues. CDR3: CASSQDKTGGQPQHF. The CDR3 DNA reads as TGCGCCAGCAGCCAAGATAAGACAGGGGGACAGCCCCAGCATTTT.

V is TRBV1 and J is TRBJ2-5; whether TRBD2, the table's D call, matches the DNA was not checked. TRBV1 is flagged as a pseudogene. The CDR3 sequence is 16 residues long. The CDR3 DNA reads TGCACCAGCAGCCAAGTTATTCAACTAGCGGGAGAGACCCAGTACTTC. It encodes CTSSQVIQLAGETQYF.

The CDR3: CAWRRGTGALGSYEQYF. The CDR3 DNA is TGTGCCTGGAGGCGGGGGACAGGGGCCCTAGGCTCCTACGAGCAGTACTTC. The rearrangement links TRBV30 to TRBJ2-7; 10 nucleotides match TRBD1. The CDR3 length is 17 residues. CDR1 is GTSNPN, CDR2 SVGIG, per germline (reference sequence). The ends lost 3 bases at V and 0 bases at J; junction bases unmatched: 11.

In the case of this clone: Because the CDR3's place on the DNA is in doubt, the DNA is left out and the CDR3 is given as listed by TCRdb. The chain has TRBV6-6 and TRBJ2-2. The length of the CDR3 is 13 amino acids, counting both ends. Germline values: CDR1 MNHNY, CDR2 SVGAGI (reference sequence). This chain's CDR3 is CASILVSTGELFF.

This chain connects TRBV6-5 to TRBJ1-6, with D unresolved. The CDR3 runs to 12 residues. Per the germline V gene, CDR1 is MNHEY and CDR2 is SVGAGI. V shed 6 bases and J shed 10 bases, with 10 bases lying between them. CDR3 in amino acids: CASRQTRSPLHF. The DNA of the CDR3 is TGTGCCAGCAGACAGACTAGGTCACCCCTCCACTTT.

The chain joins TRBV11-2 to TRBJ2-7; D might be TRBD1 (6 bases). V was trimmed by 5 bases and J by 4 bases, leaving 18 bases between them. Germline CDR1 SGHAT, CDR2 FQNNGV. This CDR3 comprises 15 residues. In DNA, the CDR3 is TGTGCCAGCAGCAAAAACCCGGGACAAGGTTACGAGCAGTACTTC. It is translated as CASSKNPGQGYEQYF.

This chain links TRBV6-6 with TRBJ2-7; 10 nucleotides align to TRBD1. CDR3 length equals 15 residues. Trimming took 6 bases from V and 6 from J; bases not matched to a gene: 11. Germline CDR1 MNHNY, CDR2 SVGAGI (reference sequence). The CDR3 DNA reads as TGTGCCAGCAGAGATTTAGGGACAGGGGATGTCGAGCAGTACTTC. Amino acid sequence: CASRDLGTGDVEQYF.

The CDR3 spells CASSFPGQALNTEAFF. CDR3 coding DNA: TGTGCCAGCAGTTTCCCGGGACAGGCCTTGAACACTGAAGCTTTCTTT. This chain links TRBV6-6 with TRBJ1-1; 8 bases agree with TRBD1. The CDR3 is made up of 16 amino acids. V lost 4 bases, J lost 0 bases, and 7 bases stayed unmatched. CDR1 is MNHNY, CDR2 SVGAGI, per germline (reference sequence).

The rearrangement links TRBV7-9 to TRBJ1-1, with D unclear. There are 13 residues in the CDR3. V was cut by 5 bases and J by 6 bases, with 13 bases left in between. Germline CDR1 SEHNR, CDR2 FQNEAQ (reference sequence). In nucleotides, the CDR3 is TGTGCCAGCAGCACTCTCCAGGTTTCTGAAGCTTTCTTT. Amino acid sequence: CASSTLQVSEAFF.

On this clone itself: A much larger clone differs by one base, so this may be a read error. The CDR3 spells CASSASYEQYF. DNA for the CDR3: TGTGCCAGCAGCGCCTCCTACGAGCAGTACTTC. This rearrangement joins TRBV28 to TRBJ2-7; the D is unclear. The CDR3 has 11 amino acids. Trimming took off 6 bases at V and 0 bases at J, with 3 bases between the two ends. Germline-derived CDR1 and CDR2 are MDHEN and SYDVKM.

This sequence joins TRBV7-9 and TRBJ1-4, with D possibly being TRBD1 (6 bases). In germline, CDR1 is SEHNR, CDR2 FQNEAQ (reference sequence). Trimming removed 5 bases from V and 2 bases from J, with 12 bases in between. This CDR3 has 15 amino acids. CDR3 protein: CASSVEQGTNEKLFF. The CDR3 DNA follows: TGTGCCAGCAGCGTCGAACAGGGTACTAATGAAAAACTGTTTTTT.

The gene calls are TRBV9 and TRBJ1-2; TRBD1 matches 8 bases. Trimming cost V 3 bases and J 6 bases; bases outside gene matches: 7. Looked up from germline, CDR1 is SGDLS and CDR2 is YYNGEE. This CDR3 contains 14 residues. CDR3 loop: CASSDQNRGNGYTF. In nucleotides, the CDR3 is TGTGCCAGCAGCGACCAGAACAGGGGGAATGGCTACACCTTC.

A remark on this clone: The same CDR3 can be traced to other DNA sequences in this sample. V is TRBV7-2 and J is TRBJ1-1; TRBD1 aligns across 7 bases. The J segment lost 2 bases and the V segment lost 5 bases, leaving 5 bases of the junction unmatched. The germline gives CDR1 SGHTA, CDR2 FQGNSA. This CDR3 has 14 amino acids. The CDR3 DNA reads TGTGCCAGCAGCCCGCGGACAGGTAACACTGAAGCTTTCTTT. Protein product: CASSPRTGNTEAFF.

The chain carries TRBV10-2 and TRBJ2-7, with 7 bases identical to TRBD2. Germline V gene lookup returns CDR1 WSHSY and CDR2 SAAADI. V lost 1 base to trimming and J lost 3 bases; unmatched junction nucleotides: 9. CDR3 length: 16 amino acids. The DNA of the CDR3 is TGCGCCAGCAGTGAGTTTGGAGGGAGGGCCCTCTACGAGCAGTACTTC. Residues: CASSEFGGRALYEQYF.

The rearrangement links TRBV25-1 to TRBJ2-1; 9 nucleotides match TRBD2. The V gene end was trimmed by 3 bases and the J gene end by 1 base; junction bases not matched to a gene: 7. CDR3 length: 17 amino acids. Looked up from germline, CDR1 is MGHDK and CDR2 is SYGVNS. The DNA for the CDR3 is TGTGCCAGCAGTGAGGGGTTAGCGGGAGTTTCCTACAATGAGCAGTTCTTC. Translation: CASSEGLAGVSYNEQFF.